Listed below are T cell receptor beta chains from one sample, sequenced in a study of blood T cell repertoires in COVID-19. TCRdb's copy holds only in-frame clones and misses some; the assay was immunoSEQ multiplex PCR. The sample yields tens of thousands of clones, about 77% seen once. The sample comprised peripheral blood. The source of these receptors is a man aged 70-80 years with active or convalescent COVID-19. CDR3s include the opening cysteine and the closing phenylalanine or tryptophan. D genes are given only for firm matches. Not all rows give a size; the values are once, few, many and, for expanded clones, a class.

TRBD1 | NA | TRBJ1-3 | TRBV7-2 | CASSLNRGGNTIYF | TGTGCCAGCAGCTTAAACAGGGGTGGAAACACCATATATTTT
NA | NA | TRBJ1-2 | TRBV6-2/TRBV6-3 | CASSPTVLTAVRGYGYTF | TGTGCCAGCAGCCCGACCGTCCTGACGGCAGTAAGGGGGTATGGCTACACCTTC
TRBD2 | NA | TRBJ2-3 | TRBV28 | CASSLSTSGGGDTQYF | TGTGCCAGCAGTTTAAGTACTAGCGGGGGGGGAGATACGCAGTATTTT
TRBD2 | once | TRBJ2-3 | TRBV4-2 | CASSQGVLAGTDTQYF | TGTGCCAGCAGCCAAGGTGTACTAGCGGGCACAGATACGCAGTATTTT
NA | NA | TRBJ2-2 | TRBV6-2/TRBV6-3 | CASSWVMTGPRDTGELFF | TGTGCCAGCAGTTGGGTAATGACAGGACCGAGGGACACCGGGGAGCTGTTTTTT
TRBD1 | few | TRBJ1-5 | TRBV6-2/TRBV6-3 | CASSKGDSRVWGDQPQHF | TGTGCCAGCAGTAAAGGGGACAGCCGAGTATGGGGCGATCAGCCCCAGCATTTT
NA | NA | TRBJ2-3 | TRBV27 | CASRQGGSTDTQYF | TGTGCCAGCAGACAGGGGGGGAGCACAGATACGCAGTATTTT
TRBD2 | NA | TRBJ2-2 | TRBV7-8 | CASSATSGANTGELFF | TGTGCCAGCAGCGCAACTAGCGGCGCGAACACCGGGGAGCTGTTTTTT
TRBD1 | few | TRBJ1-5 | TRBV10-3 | CAISAQGVDQPQHF | TGTGCCATCAGTGCACAGGGGGTGGATCAGCCCCAGCATTTT
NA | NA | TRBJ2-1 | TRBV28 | CASSSPIGGTESYNEQFF | TGTGCCAGCAGTTCTCCTATAGGGGGGACAGAGTCCTACAATGAGCAGTTCTTC
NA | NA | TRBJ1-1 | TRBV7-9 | CASSARTEAFF | TGTGCCAGCAGCGCCAGGACTGAAGCTTTCTTT
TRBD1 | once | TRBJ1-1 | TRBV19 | CASIDRAPGSAFF | TGTGCCAGTATTGACAGGGCCCCTGGTTCGGCTTTCTTT
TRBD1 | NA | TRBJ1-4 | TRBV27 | CASSYRTGGTGELFF | TGTGCCAGCAGTTACCGGACAGGGGGCACCGGGGAACTGTTTTTT
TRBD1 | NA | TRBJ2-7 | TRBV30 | CAWNRGYEQYF | TGTGCCTGGAACAGGGGCTACGAGCAGTACTTC
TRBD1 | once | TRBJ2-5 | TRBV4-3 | CASSQGNRGQETQYF | TGCGCCAGCAGCCAAGGGAACAGGGGGCAAGAGACCCAGTACTTC
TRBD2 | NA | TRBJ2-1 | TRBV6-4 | CASRLTSGGRLYNEQFF | TGTGCCAGCAGATTGACTAGCGGGGGGCGTCTCTACAATGAGCAGTTCTTC
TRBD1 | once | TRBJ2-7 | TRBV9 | CASSLGPGGDYEQYF | TGTGCCAGCAGCCTAGGGCCAGGGGGTGACTACGAGCAGTACTTC
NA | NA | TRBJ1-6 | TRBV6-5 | CASTRSEGSPLHF | TGTGCCAGCACTCGGAGCGAGGGTTCACCCCTCCACTTT
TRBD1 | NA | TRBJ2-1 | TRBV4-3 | CASSLQGQGGNEQFF | TGCGCCAGCAGCCTCCAGGGACAGGGGGGAAATGAGCAGTTCTTC
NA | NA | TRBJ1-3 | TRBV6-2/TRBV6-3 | CASSRRDNSGNTIYF | TGTGCCAGCAGCCGCCGGGACAACTCTGGAAACACCATATATTTT
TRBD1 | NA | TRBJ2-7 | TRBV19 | CASSMGTGPLGQYF | TGTGCCAGTAGTATGGGGACAGGCCCCCTCGGGCAGTACTTC
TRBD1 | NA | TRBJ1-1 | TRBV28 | CASSPQTGVTEAFF | TGTGCCAGCAGTCCCCAGACAGGGGTAACTGAAGCTTTCTTT
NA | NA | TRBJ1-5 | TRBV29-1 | CSVGPGGSNQPQHF | TGCAGCGTTGGTCCCGGGGGGAGCAATCAGCCCCAGCATTTT
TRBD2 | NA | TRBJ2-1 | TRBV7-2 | CASRPRVTSGRADEQFF | TGTGCCAGCAGACCCAGGGTGACTAGCGGGAGGGCCGATGAGCAGTTCTTC
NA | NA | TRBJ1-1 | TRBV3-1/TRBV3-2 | CASSPMGENTEAFF | TGTGCCAGCAGCCCCATGGGCGAGAACACTGAAGCTTTCTTT
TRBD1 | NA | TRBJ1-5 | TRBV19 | CASSIWTGGRQPQHF | TGTGCCAGTAGTATATGGACAGGGGGTCGGCAGCCCCAGCATTTT
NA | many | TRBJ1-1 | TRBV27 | CASSLLQGEAFF | TGTGCCAGCAGTTTATTGCAGGGCGAAGCTTTCTTT
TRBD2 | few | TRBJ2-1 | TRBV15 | CATSRDSLAGAEQFF | TGTGCCACCAGCAGAGATTCCCTGGCGGGAGCTGAGCAGTTCTTC
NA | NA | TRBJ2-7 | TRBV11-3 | CASSRQNLYEQYF | TGTGCCAGCAGCCGACAGAACCTCTACGAGCAGTACTTC
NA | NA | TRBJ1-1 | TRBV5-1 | CASSLARTNTEAFF | TGCGCCAGCAGCTTGGCCAGAACGAACACTGAAGCTTTCTTT
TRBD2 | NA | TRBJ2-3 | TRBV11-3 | CASSLAGGGADTQYF | TGTGCCAGCAGCTTAGCGGGAGGCGGGGCAGATACGCAGTATTTT
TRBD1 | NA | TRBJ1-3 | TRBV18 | CASSPRDRPTNSGNTIYF | TGTGCCAGCTCACCCCGGGACAGGCCGACGAACTCTGGAAACACCATATATTTT
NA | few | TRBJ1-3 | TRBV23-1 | CASSQGKGGGNTIYF | TGCGCCAGCAGTCAAGGGAAGGGAGGGGGAAACACCATATATTTT